The present T cell receptor beta chain was sequenced within a study of blood T cell repertoires in COVID-19. In the authors' workflow: Nucleated cell counts were estimated from reference gene primer amplification. Libraries were prepared by immunoSEQ multiplex PCR; TCRdb keeps only in-frame clonotypes and omits some of them. D and trimming come from the DNA, and the V and J calls and clone size come from that table. The table includes about 250,000 clones, about four fifths detected once. The CDR3 is 15 amino acids. Germline CDR1 is SGDLS and CDR2 is YYNGEE. V was clipped by 3 bases and J by 3 bases; unmatched bases: 9.

This receptor was taken from a man aged 50 to 59 with active or convalescent COVID-19. The rearrangement uses TRBV9 and TRBJ2-7; TRBD1 matches 7 bases. The sequencing input was peripheral blood. In DNA, the CDR3 is TGTGCCAGCAGCGCTGAACAGGGGCCAAGCTACGAGCAGTACTTC. Residues: CASSAEQGPSYEQYF.